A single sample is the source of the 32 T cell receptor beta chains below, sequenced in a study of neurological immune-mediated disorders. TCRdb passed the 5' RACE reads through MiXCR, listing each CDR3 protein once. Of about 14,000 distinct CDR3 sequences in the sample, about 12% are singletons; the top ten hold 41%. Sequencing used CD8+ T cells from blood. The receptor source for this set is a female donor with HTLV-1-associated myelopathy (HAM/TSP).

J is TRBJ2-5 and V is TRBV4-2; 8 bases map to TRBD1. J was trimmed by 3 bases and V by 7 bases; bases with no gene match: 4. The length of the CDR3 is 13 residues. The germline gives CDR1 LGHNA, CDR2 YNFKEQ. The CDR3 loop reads CASKGGQEETQYF. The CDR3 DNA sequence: TGTGCCAGCAAAGGGGGACAGGAAGAGACCCAGTACTTC.

The CDR3 region has the DNA TGTGCCAGCACAGGACTAGGCGATACAGATACGCAGTATTTT. Protein sequence: CASTGLGDTDTQYF. The chain couples TRBV6-6 to TRBJ2-3, with 7 bases that match TRBD2. V lost 7 bases, J lost 3 bases, and 7 bases stayed unmatched. The CDR3 has 14 amino acids. Germline values: CDR1 MNHNY, CDR2 SVGAGI (reference sequence).

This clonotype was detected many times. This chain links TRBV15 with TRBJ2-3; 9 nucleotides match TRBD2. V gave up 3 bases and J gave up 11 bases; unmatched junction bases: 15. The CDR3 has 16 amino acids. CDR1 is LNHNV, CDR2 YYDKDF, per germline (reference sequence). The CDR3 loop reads CATSSYGGGAYDEQYF. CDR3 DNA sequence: TGTGCCACCAGCAGCTACGGCGGGGGGGCCTACGACGAGCAGTATTTT.

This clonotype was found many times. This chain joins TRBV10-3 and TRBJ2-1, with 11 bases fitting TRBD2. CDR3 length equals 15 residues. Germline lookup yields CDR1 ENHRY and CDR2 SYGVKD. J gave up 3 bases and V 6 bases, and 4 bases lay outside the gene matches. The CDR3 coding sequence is TGTGCCATCAGCCCCGGGACTAGCGGCTACAATGAGCAGTTCTTC. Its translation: CAISPGTSGYNEQFF.

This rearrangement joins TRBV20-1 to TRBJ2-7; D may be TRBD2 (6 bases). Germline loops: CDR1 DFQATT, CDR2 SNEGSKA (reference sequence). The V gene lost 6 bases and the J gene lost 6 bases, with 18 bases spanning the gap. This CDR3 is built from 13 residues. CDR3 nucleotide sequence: TGCAGTGCCAGCGTGGAGGGCGTTGTCGAGCAGTACTTC. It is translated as CSASVEGVVEQYF.

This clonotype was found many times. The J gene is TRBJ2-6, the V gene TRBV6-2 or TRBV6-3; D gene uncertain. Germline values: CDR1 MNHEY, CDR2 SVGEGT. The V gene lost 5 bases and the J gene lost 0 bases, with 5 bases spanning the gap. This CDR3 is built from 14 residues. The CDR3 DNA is TGTGCCAGCAGTCAAACCTCTGGGGCCAACGTCCTGACTTTC. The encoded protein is CASSQTSGANVLTF.

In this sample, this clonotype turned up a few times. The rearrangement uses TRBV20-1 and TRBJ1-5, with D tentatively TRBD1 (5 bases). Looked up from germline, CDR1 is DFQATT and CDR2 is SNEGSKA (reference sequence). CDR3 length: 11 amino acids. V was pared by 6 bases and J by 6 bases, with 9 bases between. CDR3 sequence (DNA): TGCAGTGCCGGGGGAGCTCAGCCCCAGCATTTT. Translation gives CSAGGAQPQHF.

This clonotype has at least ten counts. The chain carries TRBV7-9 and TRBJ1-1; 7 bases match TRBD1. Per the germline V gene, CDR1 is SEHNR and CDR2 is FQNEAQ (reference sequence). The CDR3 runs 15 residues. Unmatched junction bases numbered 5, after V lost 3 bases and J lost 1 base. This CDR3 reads CASSFGQDRNTEAFF. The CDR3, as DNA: TGTGCCAGCAGCTTTGGACAGGATCGGAACACTGAAGCTTTCTTT.

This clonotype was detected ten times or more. The CDR3, as DNA: TGTGCCAGCAGCTTGGCCCCGGTTGAGGGGGCCAACGTCCTGACTTTC. Amino acid sequence: CASSLAPVEGANVLTF. This rearrangement joins TRBV7-9 to TRBJ2-6; no clear D gene. V was clipped by 3 bases and J by 4 bases, with 13 bases between them. The germline gives CDR1 SEHNR, CDR2 FQNEAQ (reference sequence). This CDR3 region has 16 residues. Combining the CDR3 with reference TRBV7-9 and TRBJ2-6 gives the whole variable domain DTGVSQNPRHKITKRGQNVTFRCDPISEHNRLYWYRQTLGQGPEFLTYFQNEAQLEKSRLLSDRFSAERPKGSFSTLEIQRTEQGDSAMYLCASSLAPVEGANVLTFGAGSRLTVL.

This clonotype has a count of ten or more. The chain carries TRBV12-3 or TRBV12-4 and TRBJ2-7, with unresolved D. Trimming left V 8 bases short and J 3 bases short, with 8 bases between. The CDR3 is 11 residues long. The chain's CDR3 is CASGASYEQYF. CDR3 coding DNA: TGTGCCAGCGGTGCCAGCTACGAGCAGTACTTC.

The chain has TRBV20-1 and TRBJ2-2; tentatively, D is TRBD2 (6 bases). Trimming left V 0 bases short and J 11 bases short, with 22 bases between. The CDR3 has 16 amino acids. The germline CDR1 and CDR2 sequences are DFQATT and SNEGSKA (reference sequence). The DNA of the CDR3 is TGCAGTGCTAGAGATTCCGGGGACTCCGCGCGCGAAGAGCTGTTTTTT. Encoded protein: CSARDSGDSAREELFF.

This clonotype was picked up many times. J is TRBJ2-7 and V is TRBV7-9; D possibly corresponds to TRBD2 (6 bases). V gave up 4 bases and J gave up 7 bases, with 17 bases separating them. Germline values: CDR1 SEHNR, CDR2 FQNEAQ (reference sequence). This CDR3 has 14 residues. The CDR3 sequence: CASSSLVPGEEQYF. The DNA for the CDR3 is TGTGCCAGCAGCTCCCTCGTCCCGGGAGAGGAGCAGTACTTC. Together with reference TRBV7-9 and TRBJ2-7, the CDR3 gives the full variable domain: DTGVSQNPRHKITKRGQNVTFRCDPISEHNRLYWYRQTLGQGPEFLTYFQNEAQLEKSRLLSDRFSAERPKGSFSTLEIQRTEQGDSAMYLCASSSLVPGEEQYFGPGTRLTVT.

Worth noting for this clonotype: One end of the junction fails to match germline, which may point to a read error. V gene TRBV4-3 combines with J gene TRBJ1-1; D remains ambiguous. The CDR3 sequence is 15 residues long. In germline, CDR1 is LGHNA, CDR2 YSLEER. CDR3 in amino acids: CAISQDYLTVTEAFF. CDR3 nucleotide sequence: TGCGCCATCAGCCAAGACTATCTCACAGTGACTGAAGCTTTCTTT.

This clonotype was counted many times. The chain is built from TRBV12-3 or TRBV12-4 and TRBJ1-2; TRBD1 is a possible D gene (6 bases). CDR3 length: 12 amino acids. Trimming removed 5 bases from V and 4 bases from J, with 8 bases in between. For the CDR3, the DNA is TGTGCCAGCAGTCCGGGGGCCTATGGCTACACCTTC. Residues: CASSPGAYGYTF.

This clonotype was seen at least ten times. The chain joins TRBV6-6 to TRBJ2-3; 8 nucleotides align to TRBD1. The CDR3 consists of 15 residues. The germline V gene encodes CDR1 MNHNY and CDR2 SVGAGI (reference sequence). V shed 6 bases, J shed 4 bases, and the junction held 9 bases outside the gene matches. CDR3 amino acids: CASSRQGAGSDTQYF. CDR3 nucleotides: TGTGCCAGCAGCAGGCAGGGGGCAGGCTCAGATACGCAGTATTTT.

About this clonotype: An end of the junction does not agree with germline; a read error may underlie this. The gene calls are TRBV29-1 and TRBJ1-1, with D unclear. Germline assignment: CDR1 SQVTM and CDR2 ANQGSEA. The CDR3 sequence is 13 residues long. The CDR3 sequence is CSVDSTWRGEALF. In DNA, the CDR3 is TGCAGCGTTGATTCGACATGGAGAGGTGAAGCTTTATTT.

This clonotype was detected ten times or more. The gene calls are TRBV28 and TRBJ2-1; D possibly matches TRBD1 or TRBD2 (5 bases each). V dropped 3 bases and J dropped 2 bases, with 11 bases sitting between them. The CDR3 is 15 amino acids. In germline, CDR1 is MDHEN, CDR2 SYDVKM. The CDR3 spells CASSFPEGTYNEQFF. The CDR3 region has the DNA TGTGCCAGCAGTTTTCCCGAGGGGACCTACAATGAGCAGTTCTTC. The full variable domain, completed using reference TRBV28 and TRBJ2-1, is DVKVTQSSRYLVKRTGEKVFLECVQDMDHENMFWYRQDPGLGLRLIYFSYDVKMKEKGDIPEGYSVSREKKERFSLILESASTNQTSMYLCASSFPEGTYNEQFFGPGTRLTVL.

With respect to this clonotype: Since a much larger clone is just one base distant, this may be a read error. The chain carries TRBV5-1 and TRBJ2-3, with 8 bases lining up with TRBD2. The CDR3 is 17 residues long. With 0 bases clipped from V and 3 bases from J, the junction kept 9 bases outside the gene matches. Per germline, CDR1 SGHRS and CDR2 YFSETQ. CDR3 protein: CASSLEVLSGDTDTQYF. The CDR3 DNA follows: TGCGCCAGCAGCTTGGAGGTGCTTAGCGGGGATACAGATACGCAGTATTTT.

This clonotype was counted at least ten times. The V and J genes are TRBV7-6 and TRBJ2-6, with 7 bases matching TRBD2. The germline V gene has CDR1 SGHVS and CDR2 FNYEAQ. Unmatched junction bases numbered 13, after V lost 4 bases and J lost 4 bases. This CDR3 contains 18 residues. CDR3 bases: TGTGCCAGCAGCTCCGGGCCGGGGGGATCGTCGGGGGCCAACGTCCTGACTTTC. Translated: CASSSGPGGSSGANVLTF.

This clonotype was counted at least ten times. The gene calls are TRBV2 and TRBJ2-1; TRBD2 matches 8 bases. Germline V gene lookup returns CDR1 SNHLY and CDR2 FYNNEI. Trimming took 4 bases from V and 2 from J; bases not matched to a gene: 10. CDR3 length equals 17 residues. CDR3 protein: CASSGAGLAGAYNEQFF. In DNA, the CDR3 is TGTGCCAGCAGTGGGGCGGGGCTAGCGGGTGCCTACAATGAGCAGTTCTTC.

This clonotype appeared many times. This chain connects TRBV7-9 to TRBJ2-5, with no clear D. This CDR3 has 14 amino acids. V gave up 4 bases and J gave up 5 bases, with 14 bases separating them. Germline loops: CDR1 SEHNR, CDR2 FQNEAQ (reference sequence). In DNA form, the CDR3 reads TGTGCCAGCAGCTCAGCCACTAAGGGTGAGACCCAGTACTTC. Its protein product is CASSSATKGETQYF.

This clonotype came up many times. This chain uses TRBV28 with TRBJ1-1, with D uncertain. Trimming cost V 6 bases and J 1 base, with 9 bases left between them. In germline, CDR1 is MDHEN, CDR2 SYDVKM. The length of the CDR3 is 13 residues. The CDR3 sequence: CASSQVGNTEAFF. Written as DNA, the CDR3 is TGTGCCAGCAGCCAAGTAGGGAACACTGAAGCTTTCTTT.

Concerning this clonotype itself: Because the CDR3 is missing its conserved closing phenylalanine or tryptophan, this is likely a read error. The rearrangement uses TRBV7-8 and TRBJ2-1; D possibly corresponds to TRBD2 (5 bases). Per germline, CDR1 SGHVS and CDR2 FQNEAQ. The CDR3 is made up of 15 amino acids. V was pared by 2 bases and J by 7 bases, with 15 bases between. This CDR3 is CASSLYLQEENEQFL. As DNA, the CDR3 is TGTGCCAGCAGCTTATATTTGCAGGAGGAAAATGAGCAGTTCTTA.

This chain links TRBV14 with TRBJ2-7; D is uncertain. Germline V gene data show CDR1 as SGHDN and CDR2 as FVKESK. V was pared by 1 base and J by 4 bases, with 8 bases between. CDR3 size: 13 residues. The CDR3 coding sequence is TGTGCCAGCAGCCAAGGTAGTGGGTACGAGCAGTACTTC. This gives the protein CASSQGSGYEQYF.

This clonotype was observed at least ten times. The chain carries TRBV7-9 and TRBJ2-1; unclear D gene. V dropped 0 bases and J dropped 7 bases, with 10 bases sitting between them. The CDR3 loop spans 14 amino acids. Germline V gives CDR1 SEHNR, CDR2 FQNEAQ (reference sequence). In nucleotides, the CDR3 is TGTGCCAGCAGCTTAGCTGGGCACGGGAATGAGCAGTTCTTC. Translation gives CASSLAGHGNEQFF.

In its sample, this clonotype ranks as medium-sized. The CDR3 spells CASSFRDYEQYF. CDR3 DNA sequence: TGTGCCAGCAGTTTCAGGGACTACGAGCAGTACTTC. The V gene is TRBV28, the J gene TRBJ2-7, with a weak D call TRBD1 (5 bases). Germline V gene data show CDR1 as MDHEN and CDR2 as SYDVKM. V was trimmed by 3 bases and J by 3 bases, leaving 6 bases between them. The CDR3 covers 12 residues. The full variable domain, completed using reference TRBV28 and TRBJ2-7, is DVKVTQSSRYLVKRTGEKVFLECVQDMDHENMFWYRQDPGLGLRLIYFSYDVKMKEKGDIPEGYSVSREKKERFSLILESASTNQTSMYLCASSFRDYEQYFGPGTRLTVT.

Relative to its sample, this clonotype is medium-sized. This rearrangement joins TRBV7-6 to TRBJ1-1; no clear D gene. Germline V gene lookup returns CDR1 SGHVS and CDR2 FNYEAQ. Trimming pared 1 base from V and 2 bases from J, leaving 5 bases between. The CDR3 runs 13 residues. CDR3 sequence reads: CASSLEFNTEAFF. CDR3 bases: TGTGCCAGCAGCTTAGAGTTCAACACTGAAGCTTTCTTT.

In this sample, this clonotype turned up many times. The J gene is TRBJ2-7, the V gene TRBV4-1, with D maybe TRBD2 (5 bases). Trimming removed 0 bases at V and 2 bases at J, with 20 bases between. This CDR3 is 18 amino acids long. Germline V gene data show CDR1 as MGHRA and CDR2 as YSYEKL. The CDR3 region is CASSQDPPGLTTPYEQYF. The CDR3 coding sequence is TGCGCCAGCAGCCAAGATCCGCCCGGACTTACCACCCCCTACGAGCAGTACTTC.

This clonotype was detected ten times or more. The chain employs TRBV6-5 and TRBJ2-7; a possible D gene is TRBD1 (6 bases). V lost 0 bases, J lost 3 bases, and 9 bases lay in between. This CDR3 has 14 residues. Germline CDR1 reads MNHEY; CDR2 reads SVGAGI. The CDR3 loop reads CASSYSGQNYEQYF. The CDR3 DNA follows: TGTGCCAGCAGTTACTCCGGACAGAACTACGAGCAGTACTTC.

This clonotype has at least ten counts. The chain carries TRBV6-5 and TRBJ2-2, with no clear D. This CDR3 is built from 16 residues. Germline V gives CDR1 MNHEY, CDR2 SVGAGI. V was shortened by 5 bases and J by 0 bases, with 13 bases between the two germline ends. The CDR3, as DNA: TGTGCCAGCAGTAGTCAGGAGACCTCGAACACCGGGGAGCTGTTTTTT. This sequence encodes CASSSQETSNTGELFF.

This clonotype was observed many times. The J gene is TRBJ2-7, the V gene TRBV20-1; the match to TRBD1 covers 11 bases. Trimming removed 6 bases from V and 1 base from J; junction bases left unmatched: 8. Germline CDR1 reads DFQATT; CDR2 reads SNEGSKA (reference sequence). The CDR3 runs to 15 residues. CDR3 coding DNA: TGCAGTGCCAGCGGAGGGACAGGGGGTTCCTACGAGCAGTACTTC. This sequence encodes CSASGGTGGSYEQYF.

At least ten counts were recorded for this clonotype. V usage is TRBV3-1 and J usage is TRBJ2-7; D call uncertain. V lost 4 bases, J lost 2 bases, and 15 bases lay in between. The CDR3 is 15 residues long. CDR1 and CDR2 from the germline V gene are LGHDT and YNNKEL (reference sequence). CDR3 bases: TGTGCCAGCAGCCCCGCGCCCACACCTACCTACGAGCAGTACTTC. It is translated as CASSPAPTPTYEQYF.